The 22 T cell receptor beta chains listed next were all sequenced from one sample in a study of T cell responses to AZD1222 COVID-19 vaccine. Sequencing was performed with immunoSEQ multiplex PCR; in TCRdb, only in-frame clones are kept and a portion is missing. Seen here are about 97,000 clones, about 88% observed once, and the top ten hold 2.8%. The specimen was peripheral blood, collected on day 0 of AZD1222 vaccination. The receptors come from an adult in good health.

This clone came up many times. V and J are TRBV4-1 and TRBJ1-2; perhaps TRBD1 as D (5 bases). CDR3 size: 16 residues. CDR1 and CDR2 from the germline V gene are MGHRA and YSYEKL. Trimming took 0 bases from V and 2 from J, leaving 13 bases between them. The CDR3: CASSQDRTGGNYGYTF. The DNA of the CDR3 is TGCGCCAGCAGCCAAGACCGGACGGGGGGGAACTATGGCTACACCTTC.

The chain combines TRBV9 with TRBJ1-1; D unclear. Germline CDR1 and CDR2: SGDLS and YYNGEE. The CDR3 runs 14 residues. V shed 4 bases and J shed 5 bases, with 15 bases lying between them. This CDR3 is CASSLSTRPTEAFF. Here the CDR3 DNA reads TGTGCCAGCAGCCTGAGCACAAGACCTACTGAAGCTTTCTTT.

The CDR3 DNA reads as TGTGCCAGCAGCCAAGTCGGGACCGGGAGCGGCTACACCTTC. It codes for CASSQVGTGSGYTF. The chain combines TRBV4-2 with TRBJ1-2; possible D gene TRBD1, 5 bases. Germline CDR1 is LGHNA and CDR2 is YNFKEQ. Trimming took off 1 base at V and 8 bases at J, with 14 bases between the two ends. The CDR3 runs to 14 residues.

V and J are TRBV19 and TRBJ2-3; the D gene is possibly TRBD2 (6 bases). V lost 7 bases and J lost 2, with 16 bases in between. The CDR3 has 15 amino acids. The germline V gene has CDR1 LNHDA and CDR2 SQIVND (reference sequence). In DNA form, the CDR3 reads TGTGCCAGTACGGATCGGGGGTCCTACACAGATACGCAGTATTTT. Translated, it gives CASTDRGSYTDTQYF.

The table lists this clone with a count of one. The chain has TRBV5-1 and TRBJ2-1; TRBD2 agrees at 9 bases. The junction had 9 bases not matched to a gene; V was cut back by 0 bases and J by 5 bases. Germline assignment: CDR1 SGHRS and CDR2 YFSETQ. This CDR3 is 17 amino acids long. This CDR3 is CASSLGSPSGKNNEQFF. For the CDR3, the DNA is TGCGCCAGCAGCTTGGGCTCCCCTAGCGGGAAAAACAATGAGCAGTTCTTC.

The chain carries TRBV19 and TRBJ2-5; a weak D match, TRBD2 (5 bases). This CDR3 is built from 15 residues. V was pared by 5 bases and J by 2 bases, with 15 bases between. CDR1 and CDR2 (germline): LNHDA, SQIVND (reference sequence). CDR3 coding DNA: TGTGCCAGTAGTCATTTGTTTACGGGGCAAGAGACCCAGTACTTC. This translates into CASSHLFTGQETQYF.

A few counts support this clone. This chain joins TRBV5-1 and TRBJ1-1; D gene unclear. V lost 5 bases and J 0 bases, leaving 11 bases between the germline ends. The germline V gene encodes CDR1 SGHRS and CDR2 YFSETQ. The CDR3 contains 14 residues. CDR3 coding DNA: TGCGCCAGCAGTGCCCAATCGGTGAACACTGAAGCTTTCTTT. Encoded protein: CASSAQSVNTEAFF.

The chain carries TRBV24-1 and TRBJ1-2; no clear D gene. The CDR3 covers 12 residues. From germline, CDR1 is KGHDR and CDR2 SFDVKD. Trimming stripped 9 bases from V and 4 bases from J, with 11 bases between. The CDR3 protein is CATQDKFYGYTF. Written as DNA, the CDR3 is TGTGCCACCCAAGACAAATTCTATGGCTACACCTTC.

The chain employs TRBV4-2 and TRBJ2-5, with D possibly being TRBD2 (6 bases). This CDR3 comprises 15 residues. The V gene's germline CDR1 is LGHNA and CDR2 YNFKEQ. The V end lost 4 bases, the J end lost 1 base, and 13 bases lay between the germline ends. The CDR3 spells CASSRLAAAQETQYF. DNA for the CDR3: TGTGCCAGCAGCCGGTTAGCGGCGGCCCAAGAGACCCAGTACTTC.

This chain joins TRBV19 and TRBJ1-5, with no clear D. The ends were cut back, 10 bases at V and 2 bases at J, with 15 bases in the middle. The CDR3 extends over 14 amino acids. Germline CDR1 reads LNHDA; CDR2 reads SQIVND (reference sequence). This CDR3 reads CATRLEFGNQPQHF. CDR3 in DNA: TGTGCCACTAGATTAGAATTTGGCAATCAGCCCCAGCATTTT.

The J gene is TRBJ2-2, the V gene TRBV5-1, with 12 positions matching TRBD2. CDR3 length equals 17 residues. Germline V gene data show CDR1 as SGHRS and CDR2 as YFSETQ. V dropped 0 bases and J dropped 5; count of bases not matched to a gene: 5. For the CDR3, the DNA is TGCGCCAGCAGCTTGGCCGCGACTAGCGGGGGTACCGGGGAGCTGTTTTTT. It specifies CASSLAATSGGTGELFF.

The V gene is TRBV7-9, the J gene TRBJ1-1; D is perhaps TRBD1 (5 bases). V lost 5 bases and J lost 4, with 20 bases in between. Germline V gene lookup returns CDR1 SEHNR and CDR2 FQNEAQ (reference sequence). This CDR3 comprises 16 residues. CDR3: CASSKGRLGSGTEAFF. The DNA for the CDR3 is TGTGCCAGCAGCAAGGGGCGGTTGGGGTCGGGCACTGAAGCTTTCTTT.

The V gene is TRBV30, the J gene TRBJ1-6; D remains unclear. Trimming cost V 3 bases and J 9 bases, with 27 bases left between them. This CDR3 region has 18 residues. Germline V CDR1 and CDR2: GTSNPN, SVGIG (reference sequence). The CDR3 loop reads CAWRTAPQGSRSSSPLHF. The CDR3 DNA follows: TGTGCCTGGAGAACTGCTCCCCAAGGGTCCCGATCTAGTTCACCCCTCCACTTT. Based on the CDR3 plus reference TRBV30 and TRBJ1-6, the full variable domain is SQTIHQWPATLVQPVGSPLSLECTVEGTSNPNLYWYRQAAGRGLQLLFYSVGIGQISSEVPQNLSASRPQDRQFILSSKKLLLSDSGFYLCAWRTAPQGSRSSSPLHFGNGTRLTVT.

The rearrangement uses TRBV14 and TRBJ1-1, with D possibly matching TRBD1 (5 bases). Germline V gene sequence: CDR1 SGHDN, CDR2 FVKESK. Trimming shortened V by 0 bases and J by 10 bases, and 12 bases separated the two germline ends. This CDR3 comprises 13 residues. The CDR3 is CASSQDRRGGAFF. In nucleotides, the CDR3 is TGTGCCAGCAGCCAAGACAGGCGCGGGGGAGCTTTCTTT.

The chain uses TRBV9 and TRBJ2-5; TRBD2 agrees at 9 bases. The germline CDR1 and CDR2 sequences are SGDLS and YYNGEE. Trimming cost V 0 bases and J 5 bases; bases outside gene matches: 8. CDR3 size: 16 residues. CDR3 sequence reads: CASSVGVSGGPETQYF. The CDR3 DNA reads TGTGCCAGCAGCGTAGGGGTTAGCGGGGGCCCGGAGACCCAGTACTTC.

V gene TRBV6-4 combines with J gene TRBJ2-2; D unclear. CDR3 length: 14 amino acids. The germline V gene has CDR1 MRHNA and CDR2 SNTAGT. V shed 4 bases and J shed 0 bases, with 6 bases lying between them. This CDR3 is CASSGQPNTGELFF. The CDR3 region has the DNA TGTGCCAGCAGTGGCCAGCCGAACACCGGGGAGCTGTTTTTT.

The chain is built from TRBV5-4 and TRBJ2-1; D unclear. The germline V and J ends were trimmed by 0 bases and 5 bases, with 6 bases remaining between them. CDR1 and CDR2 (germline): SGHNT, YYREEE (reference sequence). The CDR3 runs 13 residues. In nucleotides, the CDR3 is TGTGCCAGCAGCTTGGGAATGGACAATGAGCAGTTCTTC. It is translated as CASSLGMDNEQFF.

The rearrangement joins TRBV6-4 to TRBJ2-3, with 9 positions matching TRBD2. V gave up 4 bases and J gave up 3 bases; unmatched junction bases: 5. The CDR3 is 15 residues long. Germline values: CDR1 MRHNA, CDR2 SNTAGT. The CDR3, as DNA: TGTGCCAGCAGTGTTAGCGGGGGCGCGACAGATACGCAGTATTTT. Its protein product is CASSVSGGATDTQYF.

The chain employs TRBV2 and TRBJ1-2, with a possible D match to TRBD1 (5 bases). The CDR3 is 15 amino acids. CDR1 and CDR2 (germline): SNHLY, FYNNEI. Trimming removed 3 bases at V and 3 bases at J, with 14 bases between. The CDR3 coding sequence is TGTGCCAGCAGTGATGTCGGGACTCGGGACTATGGCTACACCTTC. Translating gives CASSDVGTRDYGYTF.

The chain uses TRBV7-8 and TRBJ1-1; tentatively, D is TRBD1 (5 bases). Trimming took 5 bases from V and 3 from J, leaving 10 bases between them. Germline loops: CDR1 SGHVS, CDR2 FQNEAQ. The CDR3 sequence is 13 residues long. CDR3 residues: CASSRGRDTEAFF. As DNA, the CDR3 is TGTGCCAGCAGCCGAGGCAGGGACACTGAAGCTTTCTTT.

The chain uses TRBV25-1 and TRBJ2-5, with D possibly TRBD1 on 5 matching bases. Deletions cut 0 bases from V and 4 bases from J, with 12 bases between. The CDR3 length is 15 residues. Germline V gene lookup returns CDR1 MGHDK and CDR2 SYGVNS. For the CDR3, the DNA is TGTGCCAGCAGTGAATATAGTCCAGGGTTAGAGACCCAGTACTTC. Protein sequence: CASSEYSPGLETQYF.

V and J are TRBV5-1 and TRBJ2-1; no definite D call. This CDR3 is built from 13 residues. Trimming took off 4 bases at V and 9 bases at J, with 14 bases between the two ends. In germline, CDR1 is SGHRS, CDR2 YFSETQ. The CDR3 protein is CASSQDGRSEQFF. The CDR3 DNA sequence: TGCGCCAGCAGCCAGGACGGGCGGAGTGAGCAGTTCTTC. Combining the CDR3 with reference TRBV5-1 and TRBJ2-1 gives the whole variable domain KAGVTQTPRYLIKTRGQQVTLSCSPISGHRSVSWYQQTPGQGLQFLFEYFSETQRNKGNFPGRFSGRQFSNSRSEMNVSTLELGDSALYLCASSQDGRSEQFFGPGTRLTVL.